The rows below give T cell receptor beta chains drawn from one sample of a study of identical twins. One entry per CDR3 protein results from TCRdb running MiXCR on the 5' RACE reads. The sample has 450,000 or so distinct CDR3 sequences, 14% seen once. This sample was shared with a second study, whose subject was yellow fever vaccine responses in identical twins.

The sample consisted of CD4+ T cells sorted from blood. The origin of the receptors is a woman under 30 in good health. The CDR3 runs from the conserved cysteine through the conserved F or W.

V	J	CDR3
TRBV20-1	TRBJ2-7	CSARQGVHEQYF
TRBV4-1	TRBJ2-1	CASSQEDLAGRAEQFF
TRBV12-3/TRBV12-4	TRBJ1-1	CASSLALGGNTEAFF
TRBV11-2	TRBJ2-5	CASSLVREETQYF
TRBV10-3	TRBJ1-6	CAIADRDNSPLHF
TRBV20-1	TRBJ2-7	CSARPPGTGYEQYF
TRBV6-2/TRBV6-3	TRBJ2-3	CASSYDRRPDTQYF
TRBV4-1	TRBJ2-7	CASSQEGMPSYEQYF
TRBV7-6	TRBJ1-4	CASSLRTAEKLFF
TRBV6-6	TRBJ2-5	CASSYRGIETQYF
TRBV18	TRBJ2-7	CASSPQGDDGEQYF
TRBV4-3	TRBJ2-3	CASSQDYGDTQYF
TRBV6-4	TRBJ2-5	CASSAEATSGQETQYF
TRBV7-2	TRBJ1-1	CASSFEPNTEAFF
TRBV7-8	TRBJ2-7	CASSLAQGPYEQYF
TRBV14	TRBJ2-7	CASSQFTGQGSEQYF
TRBV2	TRBJ2-1	CASSSLAGGPNNEQFF
TRBV7-9	TRBJ2-7	CASSLVIGTRSYEQYF
TRBV7-2	TRBJ2-3	CASSIVRVTDTQYF
TRBV6-2/TRBV6-3	TRBJ2-1	CASSTSVSSYNEQFF
TRBV7-2	TRBJ2-5	CASSLTQGETQYF
TRBV5-1	TRBJ2-7	CASSRTTGEFPTEQYF
TRBV7-3	TRBJ2-2	CASRLISEAGELFF
TRBV5-1	TRBJ2-2	CASSLLGRANTGELFF
TRBV9	TRBJ2-1	CASSPTSGTSGYNEQFF
TRBV7-9	TRBJ2-3	CASSLDSGLASDTQYF
TRBV11-2	TRBJ2-3	CASSGDRTSTDTQYF
TRBV9	TRBJ2-7	CASSVSGGMVTEQYF
TRBV10-3	TRBJ2-5	CAIGQGDYETQYF
TRBV20-1	TRBJ2-1	CSAIPSGQGHNEQFF
TRBV24-1	TRBJ2-7	CATSDPGQGAYEQYF
TRBV29-1	TRBJ1-1	CSVEDGGGLAEAFF
TRBV14	TRBJ1-6	CASSNRGINSPLHF